What follows is one TCR beta chain and its context. Its antigen is not identified. A single record per CDR3 protein comes from TCRdb applying MiXCR to the 5' RACE reads. The sample lists around 220,000 distinct CDR3 sequences; around 19% were seen once. These data originate in a study of CD8 T cells in ankylosing spondylitis. Study findings and constraints: Clones linked to disease, bearing a CD8+ phenotype, were relatively rare in peripheral blood. Among TCR beta sequences, a motif of eight highly homologous variants appeared characteristic of ankylosing spondylitis blood.

The sequence was collected from a male donor with ankylosing spondylitis. The specimen sequenced was blood, either unsorted or a sorted T cell fraction (not recorded which).

CDR3 residues: CASSAGDDTEAFF. The CDR3 coding sequence is TGTGCCAGCAGCGCGGGGGACGACACTGAAGCTTTCTTT. The genes are TRBV9 and TRBJ1-1, with D perhaps TRBD1 (5 bases). The CDR3 length is 13 residues. From germline, CDR1 is SGDLS and CDR2 YYNGEE. The V gene lost 3 bases and the J gene lost 3 bases, with 9 bases spanning the gap. Full variable domain (remainder filled in from reference TRBV9 and TRBJ1-1): DSGVTQTPKHLITATGQRVTLRCSPRSGDLSVYWYQQSLDQGLQFLIQYYNGEERAKGNILERFSAQQFPDLHSELNLSSLELGDSALYFCASSAGDDTEAFFGQGTRLTVV.